Listed below are T cell receptor beta chains from one sample, sequenced in a study of PD-1 blockade in classical Hodgkin lymphoma. This table comes from immunoSEQ multiplex PCR, and its TCRdb copy is limited to in-frame clones, with some not included. The sample includes approximately 80,000 clones, roughly 90% seen only once; the top ten take around 20%. Sample: peripheral blood mononuclear cells (PBMCs), taken at baseline. The receptors stem from a human donor with classical Hodgkin lymphoma. CDR3s include the opening cysteine and the closing phenylalanine or tryptophan. The D gene is left open where the match is weak. Size is omitted from some rows. Given values are once, few, many or a class for expanded clones.

clone size: .; CDR3 length: 15; D gene: .; J gene: TRBJ1-4; V gene: TRBV5-5; CDR3 DNA: TGTGCCAGCAGCACCGGGACCGAGGACTTTGAAAAACTGTTTTTT; CDR3 protein: CASSTGTEDFEKLFF
clone size: .; CDR3 length: 17; D gene: .; J gene: TRBJ2-1; V gene: TRBV7-9; CDR3 DNA: TGTGCCAGCAGCTTAGAACTTAGCGGAGGACTTTACAATGAGCAGTTCTTC; CDR3 protein: CASSLELSGGLYNEQFF
clone size: .; CDR3 length: 14; D gene: .; J gene: TRBJ2-5; V gene: TRBV5-4; CDR3 DNA: TGTGCCAGCAGCTTGGGAGGTAGCCAAGAGACCCAGTACTTC; CDR3 protein: CASSLGGSQETQYF
clone size: .; CDR3 length: 12; D gene: .; J gene: TRBJ2-7; V gene: TRBV5-1; CDR3 DNA: TGCGCCAGCAGCTCAAACTTTGACGAGCAGTACTTC; CDR3 protein: CASSSNFDEQYF
clone size: .; CDR3 length: 19; D gene: TRBD1; J gene: TRBJ1-2; V gene: TRBV28; CDR3 DNA: TGTGCCAGCAGCCTCCTATCCCGGGACAGGGGCGGGGGGAGCTATGGCTACACCTTC; CDR3 protein: CASSLLSRDRGGGSYGYTF
clone size: .; CDR3 length: 16; D gene: .; J gene: TRBJ1-1; V gene: TRBV5-4; CDR3 DNA: TGTGCCAGCAGCTCGCGTGTTTGGGGGTCCGGGGACGAAGCTTTCTTT; CDR3 protein: CASSSRVWGSGDEAFF
clone size: .; CDR3 length: 14; D gene: .; J gene: TRBJ2-4; V gene: TRBV19; CDR3 DNA: TGTGCCAGTAGTATAGAACGGCGGAAAAACATTCAGTACTTC; CDR3 protein: CASSIERRKNIQYF
clone size: .; CDR3 length: 12; D gene: .; J gene: TRBJ2-2; V gene: TRBV29-1; CDR3 DNA: TGCAGCGCTGGGGCGGTCGCCGGGGAGCTGTTTTTT; CDR3 protein: CSAGAVAGELFF
clone size: .; CDR3 length: 13; D gene: .; J gene: TRBJ1-5; V gene: TRBV2; CDR3 DNA: TGTGCCAGCAGTGGGTTCGGCAATCAGCCCCAGCATTTT; CDR3 protein: CASSGFGNQPQHF
clone size: .; CDR3 length: 16; D gene: .; J gene: TRBJ2-1; V gene: TRBV4-1; CDR3 DNA: TGCGCCAGCAGTCCCAGTGGCCAGGGGATATACAATGAGCAGTTCTTC; CDR3 protein: CASSPSGQGIYNEQFF
clone size: .; CDR3 length: 15; D gene: .; J gene: TRBJ2-7; V gene: TRBV9; CDR3 DNA: TGTGCCAGCAGCGTAGACACCAGGAGCTCCTACGAGCAGTACTTC; CDR3 protein: CASSVDTRSSYEQYF
clone size: .; CDR3 length: 15; D gene: TRBD1; J gene: TRBJ1-5; V gene: TRBV28; CDR3 DNA: TGTGCCAGCAGCCTGGACAGGGGCGGTAATCAGCCCCAGCATTTT; CDR3 protein: CASSLDRGGNQPQHF
clone size: .; CDR3 length: 13; D gene: .; J gene: TRBJ1-1; V gene: TRBV5-1; CDR3 DNA: TGCGCCAGCAGCCTGACAGGCAACACTGAAGCTTTCTTT; CDR3 protein: CASSLTGNTEAFF
clone size: .; CDR3 length: 16; D gene: TRBD1; J gene: TRBJ1-3; V gene: TRBV4-1; CDR3 DNA: TGCGCCAGCAGCCAAGAGGGGACAGGGGGGGGAAACACCATATATTTT; CDR3 protein: CASSQEGTGGGNTIYF
clone size: .; CDR3 length: 14; D gene: .; J gene: TRBJ2-1; V gene: TRBV5-6; CDR3 DNA: TGTGCCAGCAGCCCCGGGACTTTTGGTGATGAGCAGTTCTTC; CDR3 protein: CASSPGTFGDEQFF
clone size: .; CDR3 length: 17; D gene: TRBD2; J gene: TRBJ2-3; V gene: TRBV7-9; CDR3 DNA: TGTGCCAGCAGCTTAGGGGCTAGCGGGAGTCGGACAGATACGCAGTATTTT; CDR3 protein: CASSLGASGSRTDTQYF
clone size: .; CDR3 length: 14; D gene: TRBD1; J gene: TRBJ2-7; V gene: TRBV30; CDR3 DNA: TGTGCCTGTTTCTCCGGGACAGGCGGTGTCGAGCAGTACTTC; CDR3 protein: CACFSGTGGVEQYF
clone size: .; CDR3 length: 15; D gene: .; J gene: TRBJ2-3; V gene: TRBV18; CDR3 DNA: TGTGCCAGCTCACCAAAAGGGGGAGGTCCAGATACGCAGTATTTT; CDR3 protein: CASSPKGGGPDTQYF
clone size: .; CDR3 length: 15; D gene: .; J gene: TRBJ2-1; V gene: TRBV19; CDR3 DNA: TGTGCCAGTAGTATGACAAGTAGGACCTACAATGAGCAGTTCTTC; CDR3 protein: CASSMTSRTYNEQFF
clone size: .; CDR3 length: 14; D gene: TRBD1; J gene: TRBJ2-7; V gene: TRBV6-6; CDR3 DNA: TGTGCCAGCAGTTTGGGGGGACAGGACTACGAGCAGTACTTC; CDR3 protein: CASSLGGQDYEQYF
clone size: .; CDR3 length: 14; D gene: .; J gene: TRBJ2-7; V gene: TRBV2; CDR3 DNA: TGTGCCAGCAAGATGGGGGAGAGCTCCTACGAGCAGTACTTC; CDR3 protein: CASKMGESSYEQYF
clone size: .; CDR3 length: 16; D gene: TRBD1; J gene: TRBJ2-5; V gene: TRBV5-5; CDR3 DNA: TGTGCCAGCAGCCGCGGGGACAGGGGGCTCCAAGAGACCCAGTACTTC; CDR3 protein: CASSRGDRGLQETQYF
clone size: once; CDR3 length: 16; D gene: TRBD1; J gene: TRBJ1-1; V gene: TRBV5-1; CDR3 DNA: TGCGCCAGCAGCTTAGGCTCCGGGACAGGGTATACTGAAGCTTTCTTT; CDR3 protein: CASSLGSGTGYTEAFF
clone size: .; CDR3 length: 16; D gene: .; J gene: TRBJ2-1; V gene: TRBV11-2; CDR3 DNA: TGTGCCAGCAGCCCGCTCCGGGACCCATCCTACAATGAGCAGTTCTTC; CDR3 protein: CASSPLRDPSYNEQFF
clone size: .; CDR3 length: 18; D gene: TRBD2; J gene: TRBJ2-6; V gene: TRBV9; CDR3 DNA: TGTGCCAGCAGCGTAGAGCGGGAGGGGAGCTCTGGGGCCAACGTCCTGACTTTC; CDR3 protein: CASSVEREGSSGANVLTF
clone size: .; CDR3 length: 16; D gene: TRBD2; J gene: TRBJ2-7; V gene: TRBV7-9; CDR3 DNA: TGTGCCAGCAGCTTAAATATCGGCGGGAGCTCCTACGAGCAGTACTTC; CDR3 protein: CASSLNIGGSSYEQYF
clone size: .; CDR3 length: 17; D gene: TRBD1; J gene: TRBJ1-2; V gene: TRBV7-2; CDR3 DNA: TGTGCCAGCAGCTTAATGCGTATGGAAGGGACAGGGGTGGGCTACACCTTC; CDR3 protein: CASSLMRMEGTGVGYTF
clone size: .; CDR3 length: 14; D gene: .; J gene: TRBJ1-1; V gene: TRBV19; CDR3 DNA: TGTGCCAGTAGTATAAATCACGGCAGCCTTGAAGCTTTCTTT; CDR3 protein: CASSINHGSLEAFF
clone size: .; CDR3 length: 19; D gene: .; J gene: TRBJ2-3; V gene: TRBV7-2; CDR3 DNA: TGTGCCAGCAGCCGAAGGGAGAGTCGGTGGCAGGGAAGGACAGATACGCAGTATTTT; CDR3 protein: CASSRRESRWQGRTDTQYF
clone size: few; CDR3 length: 13; D gene: .; J gene: TRBJ1-5; V gene: TRBV25-1; CDR3 DNA: TGTGCCAGCAGTGAGGGTGGCAATCAGCCCCAGCATTTT; CDR3 protein: CASSEGGNQPQHF
clone size: .; CDR3 length: 13; D gene: .; J gene: TRBJ1-4; V gene: TRBV7-9; CDR3 DNA: TGTGCCAGCAGCTTAGACGTTAATGAAAAACTGTTTTTT; CDR3 protein: CASSLDVNEKLFF
clone size: .; CDR3 length: 16; D gene: TRBD2; J gene: TRBJ2-1; V gene: TRBV5-6; CDR3 DNA: TGTGCCAGCAGCTTTGGACTAGCGGCCATTTACAATGAGCAGTTCTTC; CDR3 protein: CASSFGLAAIYNEQFF